This T cell receptor beta chain was identified in a study of T cell responses to AZD1222 COVID-19 vaccine. Overall study results and limits: Donors in the cohort were predominantly white British and more often female, and clonal diversity was possibly underestimated. Receipt of two AZD1222 doses was followed by a rise in Spike-specific TCR breadth and depth.

Some clones are missing from TCRdb's copy, which holds only in-frame ones; the method was immunoSEQ multiplex PCR. Of 90,000 to 100,000 clones in the sample, 84% were seen once. Note on this clone: What it recognizes is unknown.

The CDR3 length is 14 residues. Germline values: CDR1 LNHDA, CDR2 SQIVND (reference sequence). V lost 5 bases and J lost 4, with 14 bases in between. This chain uses TRBV19 with TRBJ1-1; D gene uncertain. This sample comprised peripheral blood, obtained 28 days after the second AZD1222 dose. The TCR was taken from an adult who received the AZD1222 COVID-19 vaccine. CDR3 sequence (DNA): TGTGCCAGTAGTCACAGCGGTATTCTCACTGAAGCTTTCTTT. It is translated as CASSHSGILTEAFF.